The 22 T cell receptor beta chains reported below all come from one sample, sequenced in a study of vaccination and CD4 T cells after COVID-19 (dated by TCRdb to between 2021 and 2024). What these receptors recognize is not known. According to the study, the label for this sample's treatment or condition signals: approximately 10-day PBMC culture with coronavirus spike peptide pools or control peptides (ViraFEST assay). The method was PCR. Sequencing was carried out with an Illumina iSeq 100. TCR sequencing of DNA from cultured CD4+ T cells used the Oncomine TCR Beta short-read assay at the Johns Hopkins FTIC core. TCRdb itself trimmed the public reads at Q25 with fastp, ran MiXCR and retained productive beta chains. Identical CDR3 proteins give one entry, which carries the most common genes and DNA. The sample yields about 18,000 distinct CDR3 sequences; roughly 50% were counted once. The ten largest clones capture approximately 8% of the sample.

Sequenced: CD4+ T cells from blood, cultured in vitro. The receptors derive from a human donor who had recovered from COVID-19.

This clonotype showed up just a few times. This chain joins TRBV14 and TRBJ1-3; D is unclear. CDR1 is SGHDN and CDR2 is FVKESK in the germline V gene. Trimming shortened V by 4 bases and J by 0 bases, and 10 bases separated the two germline ends. CDR3 length equals 15 residues. The CDR3 protein is CASSPGLYSGNTIYF. CDR3 DNA sequence: TGTGCCAGCAGCCCCGGGCTTTACTCTGGAAACACCATATATTTT.

The V gene is TRBV7-8, the J gene TRBJ1-5; D unclear. Per germline, CDR1 SGHVS and CDR2 FQNEAQ. V lost 6 bases and J lost 2, with 11 bases in between. The CDR3 is 14 residues long. The CDR3 DNA is TGTGCCAGCAGTCCTGACGCGGGCAATCAGCCCCAGCATTTT. Translation gives CASSPDAGNQPQHF.

This clonotype came up a few times. The chain employs TRBV7-2 and TRBJ1-1; 7 bases are a match to TRBD1. After removal of 3 bases from V and 0 bases from J, the junction contained 1 base not matched to a gene. The CDR3 is 14 amino acids. Germline loops: CDR1 SGHTA, CDR2 FQGNSA. The CDR3 DNA follows: TGTGCCAGCAGCTTTAGGGGGCTGAACACTGAAGCTTTCTTT. It codes for CASSFRGLNTEAFF.

V and J are TRBV11-1 and TRBJ2-1, with 10 bases fitting TRBD2. Losses at the gene ends were 6 bases for V and 2 bases for J; bases not matched to a gene: 10. The germline CDR1 and CDR2 sequences are SGHAT and FQDESV (reference sequence). There are 17 residues in the CDR3. The CDR3 protein is CASRTGTLAGPYNEQFF. The DNA of the CDR3 is TGTGCCAGCAGGACCGGGACACTAGCGGGACCCTACAATGAGCAGTTCTTC.

V gene TRBV18 combines with J gene TRBJ1-1, with D tentatively TRBD1 (6 bases). V dropped 3 bases and J dropped 6 bases, with 17 bases sitting between them. From germline, CDR1 is KGHSH and CDR2 LQKENI. This CDR3 region has 15 residues. The DNA for the CDR3 is TGTGCCAGCTCACCCCGGACAGAATCTAGCCCTGAAGCTTTCTTT. Its protein product is CASSPRTESSPEAFF.

Here the CDR3 DNA reads TGCGCCAGCAGCTTGCCCCAGGGGGCTGGGACTGAAGCTTTCTTT. This gives the protein CASSLPQGAGTEAFF. The V gene is TRBV5-1, the J gene TRBJ1-1, with 8 nucleotides matching TRBD1. The germline gives CDR1 SGHRS, CDR2 YFSETQ. CDR3 length equals 15 residues. The V segment lost 1 base and the J segment 5 bases; nucleotides outside the gene matches: 7.

This clonotype was seen a handful of times. The V call is TRBV7-3, the J call TRBJ1-1, with D possibly TRBD1 on 6 matching bases. The CDR3 spans 13 residues. The V gene's germline CDR1 is SGHTA and CDR2 FQGTGA. Trimming took off 6 bases at V and 1 base at J, with 9 bases between the two ends. Here the CDR3 DNA reads TGTGCCAGCAGGTTAGGGGGGAACACTGAAGCTTTCTTT. This sequence encodes CASRLGGNTEAFF.

The chain carries TRBV12-3 or TRBV12-4 and TRBJ1-1, with D hard to call. This CDR3 is built from 13 residues. V lost 6 bases and J 0 bases, leaving 8 bases between the germline ends. The CDR3 DNA is TGTGCCAGCAGCCGTCAAGTGAACACTGAAGCTTTCTTT. This gives the protein CASSRQVNTEAFF.

The genes are TRBV11-2 and TRBJ1-1; D perhaps matches TRBD1 (5 bases). The germline V gene encodes CDR1 SGHAT and CDR2 FQNNGV. Deletions cut 5 bases from V and 3 bases from J, with 22 bases between. This CDR3 has 17 amino acids. The CDR3 spells CASSPKGVQYVYTEAFF. As DNA, the CDR3 is TGTGCCAGCAGCCCAAAAGGGGTCCAGTACGTCTACACTGAAGCTTTCTTT.

This clonotype was observed once. V gene TRBV20-1 combines with J gene TRBJ2-6; D uncertain. Germline values: CDR1 DFQATT, CDR2 SNEGSKA (reference sequence). The CDR3 extends over 15 amino acids. The V end was cut by 4 bases, the J end by 0 bases, with 10 bases between. CDR3 DNA sequence: TGCAGTGCTAAAGATTGGGGCTCTGGGGCCAACGTCCTGACTTTC. Translation gives CSAKDWGSGANVLTF.

This rearrangement joins TRBV12-3 or TRBV12-4 to TRBJ1-1; D ambiguous. V lost 5 bases and J 5 bases, leaving 12 bases between the germline ends. This CDR3 is built from 13 residues. The CDR3 nucleotides are TGTGCCAGCAGTGCCACTTTGGTAACTGAAGCTTTCTTT. This encodes CASSATLVTEAFF.

On this clonotype itself: The junction departs from germline at one end; a sequencing error may be responsible. CDR3 nucleotides: TGCGGTGCTAGAGGGAGCAGGGGGATCTCTGGAAACACCATATATTTT. Its translation: CGARGSRGISGNTIYF. This chain joins TRBV20-1 and TRBJ1-3, with 7 positions matching TRBD1. CDR3 length: 16 residues. Per the germline V gene, CDR1 is DFQATT and CDR2 is SNEGSKA (reference sequence).

V is TRBV5-1 and J is TRBJ1-1; a weak D match, TRBD1 (5 bases). V was pared by 0 bases and J by 1 base, with 10 bases between. The CDR3 consists of 15 residues. CDR1 SGHRS and CDR2 YFSETQ come from the germline V gene. CDR3 residues: CASSLGWGENTEAFF. DNA for the CDR3: TGCGCCAGCAGCTTGGGATGGGGGGAGAACACTGAAGCTTTCTTT. Using reference TRBV5-1 and TRBJ1-1 for the parts outside the CDR3, the full variable domain is KAGVTQTPRYLIKTRGQQVTLSCSPISGHRSVSWYQQTPGQGLQFLFEYFSETQRNKGNFPGRFSGRQFSNSRSEMNVSTLELGDSALYLCASSLGWGENTEAFFGQGTRLTVV.

The CDR3 bases are TGTGCCAGCATTGGAAACCCTGGGTCACCCCTCCACTTT. It is translated as CASIGNPGSPLHF. V is TRBV2 and J is TRBJ1-6; D is unclear. CDR1 and CDR2 from the germline V gene are SNHLY and FYNNEI. The CDR3 sequence is 13 residues long. V was cut by 7 bases and J by 10 bases, with 14 bases left in between.

The chain uses TRBV20-1 and TRBJ2-3, with 7 bases aligning to TRBD2. Germline CDR1 DFQATT, CDR2 SNEGSKA (reference sequence). The CDR3 consists of 14 residues. CDR3 sequence (DNA): TGCAGCGCGAGAGGGAGCGGGGCCACAGATACGCAGTATTTT. It specifies CSARGSGATDTQYF.

This rearrangement joins TRBV19 to TRBJ2-2; D gene uncertain. Per germline, CDR1 LNHDA and CDR2 SQIVND (reference sequence). There are 15 residues in the CDR3. Trimming removed 3 bases at V and 0 bases at J, with 8 bases between. Here the CDR3 DNA reads TGTGCCAGTAGTATTAGCTACGCGAACACCGGGGAGCTGTTTTTT. This translates into CASSISYANTGELFF.

CDR3 sequence (DNA): TGTGCCAGCAGTGGACTAGCGGGAGGCTACAATGAGCAGTTCTTC. Translation gives CASSGLAGGYNEQFF. The chain has TRBV6-1 and TRBJ2-1; 13 nucleotides align to TRBD2. The CDR3 has 15 amino acids. The trim removed 4 bases at V and 3 bases at J, leaving 0 bases unmatched. In germline, CDR1 is MNHNS, CDR2 SASEGT.

Notes on this clonotype: At one of its ends the junction is not consistent with the germline gene, which may arise from a read error. The genes are TRBV7-3 and TRBJ2-1; 8 nucleotides agree with TRBD1. CDR1 and CDR2 (germline): SGHTA, FQGTGA. The CDR3 contains 13 residues. The DNA for the CDR3 is TGTGCCAGCAGCCTTGGGACAGGTGAACAATTGGTCTTC. This sequence encodes CASSLGTGEQLVF. The whole variable domain, filled in from reference TRBV7-3 and TRBJ2-1, reads GAGVSQTPSNKVTEKGKYVELRCDPISGHTALYWYRQSLGQGPEFLIYFQGTGAADDSGLPNDRFFAVRPEGSVSTLKIQRTERGDSAVYLCASSLGTGEQLVFGPGTRLTVL.

The chain uses TRBV24-1 and TRBJ2-1; possibly TRBD2 for D (5 bases). The CDR3 contains 14 residues. Trimming removed 0 bases from V and 8 bases from J, with 10 bases in between. Germline loops: CDR1 KGHDR, CDR2 SFDVKD. DNA of the CDR3: TGTGCCACCAGTGATTTGCTAGTTAGCGATGAGCAGTTCTTC. The encoded protein is CATSDLLVSDEQFF.

The chain is built from TRBV5-1 and TRBJ2-5; 8 nucleotides align to TRBD1. V dropped 4 bases and J dropped 5; count of bases not matched to a gene: 7. The CDR3 extends over 14 amino acids. Per the germline V gene, CDR1 is SGHRS and CDR2 is YFSETQ. The CDR3 protein is CASSPRTGSETQYF. The CDR3, as DNA: TGCGCCAGCAGCCCCCGGACAGGGAGCGAGACCCAGTACTTC.

This chain joins TRBV12-3 or TRBV12-4 and TRBJ2-3; D may correspond to TRBD1 or TRBD2 (5 bases each). The V gene lost 5 bases and the J gene lost 0 bases, with 15 bases spanning the gap. The CDR3 runs 16 residues. The chain's CDR3 is CASSPTGRPSTDTQYF. Here the CDR3 DNA reads TGTGCCAGCAGTCCTACGGGACGGCCTAGCACAGATACGCAGTATTTT.

The chain is built from TRBV10-3 and TRBJ2-7; D remains ambiguous. The CDR3 sequence is 11 residues long. Trimming removed 3 bases at V and 3 bases at J, with 3 bases between. CDR1 ENHRY and CDR2 SYGVKD come from the germline V gene. CDR3 region: CAISENYEQYF. The CDR3, as DNA: TGTGCCATCAGTGAAAACTACGAGCAGTACTTC.